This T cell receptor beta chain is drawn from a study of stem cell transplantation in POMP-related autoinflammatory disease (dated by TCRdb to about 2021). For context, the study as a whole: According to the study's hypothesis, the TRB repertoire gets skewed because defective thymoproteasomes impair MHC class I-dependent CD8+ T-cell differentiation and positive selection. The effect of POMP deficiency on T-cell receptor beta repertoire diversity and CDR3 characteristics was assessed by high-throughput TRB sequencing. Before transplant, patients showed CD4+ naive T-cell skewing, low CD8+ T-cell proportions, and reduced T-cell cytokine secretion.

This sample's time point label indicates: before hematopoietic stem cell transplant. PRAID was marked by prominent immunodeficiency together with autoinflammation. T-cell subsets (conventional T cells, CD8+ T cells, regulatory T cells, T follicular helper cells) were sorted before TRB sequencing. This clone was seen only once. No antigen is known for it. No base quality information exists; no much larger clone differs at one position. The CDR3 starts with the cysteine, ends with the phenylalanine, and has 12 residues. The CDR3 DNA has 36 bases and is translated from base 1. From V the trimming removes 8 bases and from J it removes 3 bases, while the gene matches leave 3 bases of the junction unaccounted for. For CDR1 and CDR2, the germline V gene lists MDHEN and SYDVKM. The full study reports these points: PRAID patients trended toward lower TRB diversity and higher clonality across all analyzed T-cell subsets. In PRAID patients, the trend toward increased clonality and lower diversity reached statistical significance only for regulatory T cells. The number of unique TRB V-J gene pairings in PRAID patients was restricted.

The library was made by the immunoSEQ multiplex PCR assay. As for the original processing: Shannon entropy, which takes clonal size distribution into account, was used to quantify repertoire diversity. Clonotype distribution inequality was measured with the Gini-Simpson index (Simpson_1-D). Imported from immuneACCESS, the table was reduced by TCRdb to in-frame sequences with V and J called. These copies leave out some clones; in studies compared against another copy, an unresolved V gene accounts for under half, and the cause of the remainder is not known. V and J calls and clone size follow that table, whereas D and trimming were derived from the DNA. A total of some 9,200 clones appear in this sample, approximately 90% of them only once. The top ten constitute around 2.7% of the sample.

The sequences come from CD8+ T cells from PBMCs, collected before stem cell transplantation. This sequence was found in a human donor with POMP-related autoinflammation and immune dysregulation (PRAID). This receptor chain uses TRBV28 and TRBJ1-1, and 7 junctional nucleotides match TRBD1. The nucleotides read TGTGCCAGCTCACAGGGGTACACTGAAGCTTTCTTT. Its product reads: CASSQGYTEAFF.